This record covers a single T cell receptor beta chain. Method: immunoSEQ multiplex PCR; TCRdb's copy keeps in-frame clones and lacks some. The data hold about 79,000 clones, with roughly 89% observed a single time. Trimming cost V 10 bases and J 6 bases; bases outside gene matches: 11. This CDR3 is built from 13 residues. The germline gives CDR1 MNHEY, CDR2 SVGAGI. These data are taken from a study of blood T cell repertoires in COVID-19. V usage is TRBV6-5 and J usage is TRBJ2-7, with TRBD1 matching 8 bases. The specimen sequenced was peripheral blood. This sequence was found in a man aged 45-65 years with active COVID-19. The CDR3 loop reads CANSGTGPLEQYF. Here the CDR3 DNA reads TGTGCCAATTCCGGGACAGGCCCTCTCGAGCAGTACTTC.